The 30 T cell receptor beta chains reported below all come from one sample, sequenced in a study of blood T cells in healthy people across ages. A second PCR of about 7 to 12 cycles used a sample-barcoded 5' primer and a J-beta primer mix. TCRdb analysed the 5' RACE reads with MiXCR anew, one entry per CDR3 protein. The table includes 700,000 to 900,000 distinct CDR3 sequences, roughly 26% detected once. The same sample was also used in a study of T cells of mothers and their children.

Material: blood. The receptors originated from a boy aged 5-17 years in good health.

Only a few counts were recorded for this clonotype. CDR3 amino acids: CATGGPSYGYTF. Written as DNA, the CDR3 is TGTGCCACAGGGGGACCTAGCTATGGCTACACCTTC. This rearrangement joins TRBV6-5 to TRBJ1-2, with 7 bases matching TRBD1. The CDR3 extends over 12 amino acids. Per the germline V gene, CDR1 is MNHEY and CDR2 is SVGAGI. After removal of 10 bases from V and 4 bases from J, the junction contained 6 bases not matched to a gene.

V gene TRBV6-1 combines with J gene TRBJ1-4; the D is unclear. Trimming cost V 4 bases and J 8 bases, with 14 bases left between them. Per the germline V gene, CDR1 is MNHNS and CDR2 is SASEGT. The CDR3 loop spans 14 amino acids. Here the CDR3 DNA reads TGTGCCAGCAGTGGAACGGGGTCGGGGGAAAAACTGTTTTTT. Translation gives CASSGTGSGEKLFF.

The rearrangement links TRBV5-1 to TRBJ2-3; a possible D gene is TRBD2 (5 bases). This CDR3 comprises 14 residues. Germline CDR1 reads SGHRS; CDR2 reads YFSETQ. V shed 0 bases and J shed 4 bases, with 9 bases lying between them. DNA of the CDR3: TGCGCCAGCAGCTTGGAAAGCGGAGCAGATACGCAGTATTTT. This codes for CASSLESGADTQYF.

This rearrangement joins TRBV28 to TRBJ1-2, with a tentative D call TRBD1 (5 bases). V lost 2 bases and J 4 bases, leaving 8 bases between the germline ends. Per germline, CDR1 MDHEN and CDR2 SYDVKM. CDR3 length: 13 residues. CDR3 loop: CASSLGAVYGYTF. The CDR3 DNA follows: TGTGCCAGCAGTTTAGGGGCAGTCTATGGCTACACCTTC.

This clonotype has just a few counts. The chain recombines TRBV6-1 with TRBJ1-5; D ambiguous. The V and J ends lost 5 bases and 3 bases respectively, with 11 bases between them. CDR1 is MNHNS and CDR2 is SASEGT in the germline V gene. The CDR3 has 14 amino acids. CDR3 DNA sequence: TGTGCCAGCAGTTGGGCCGATATCAATCAGCCCCAGCATTTT. Translating gives CASSWADINQPQHF.

This clonotype was counted only a few times. The CDR3 loop is CASSLGGVNSYEQYF. The CDR3 nucleotides read TGTGCCAGCAGCTTGGGCGGGGTGAACTCCTACGAGCAGTACTTC. The chain is built from TRBV5-5 and TRBJ2-7, with D possibly being TRBD2 (6 bases). Trimming removed 0 bases from V and 0 bases from J, with 10 bases in between. CDR1 is SGHKS, CDR2 YYEKEE, per germline (reference sequence). CDR3 length: 15 residues.

V and J are TRBV15 and TRBJ2-1; 9 bases match TRBD2. Losses at the gene ends were 3 bases for V and 7 bases for J; bases not matched to a gene: 13. Germline V gene sequence: CDR1 LNHNV, CDR2 YYDKDF (reference sequence). The CDR3 sequence is 17 residues long. CDR3 DNA sequence: TGTGCCACCAGCAGGGCCCTCGTAGCGGGGGCAAATAATGAGCAGTTCTTC. Its protein is CATSRALVAGANNEQFF.

This clonotype was counted a few times. V is TRBV12-3 or TRBV12-4 and J is TRBJ1-5, with D perhaps matching TRBD1 (5 bases). V was pared by 4 bases and J by 3 bases, with 13 bases between. The CDR3 has 15 amino acids. Here the CDR3 reads CASSSIGGVNQPQHF. CDR3 nucleotide sequence: TGTGCCAGCAGTTCGATTGGGGGGGTCAATCAGCCCCAGCATTTT.

This clonotype showed up just a few times. This chain uses TRBV12-3 or TRBV12-4 with TRBJ2-5; no clear D gene. The CDR3 sequence is 13 residues long. V lost 7 bases, J lost 2 bases, and 11 bases lay in between. CDR3 nucleotides: TGTGCCAGCAAAAATTCAGAACAAGAGACCCAGTACTTC. Residues: CASKNSEQETQYF.

The chain combines TRBV24-1 with TRBJ2-5; 13 nucleotides match TRBD2. CDR3 length: 14 residues. J lost 5 bases, V lost 7 bases, and 3 bases had no gene match. Germline CDR1 is KGHDR and CDR2 is SFDVKD. The CDR3 is CATSGTSGVETQYF. DNA of the CDR3: TGTGCCACCAGCGGGACTAGCGGGGTGGAGACCCAGTACTTC.

The sample holds a few counts of this clonotype. The chain links TRBV20-1 to TRBJ1-4; D is uncertain. Germline V gene lookup returns CDR1 DFQATT and CDR2 SNEGSKA (reference sequence). Deletions cut 0 bases from V and 4 bases from J, with 18 bases between. This CDR3 has 17 residues. This chain's CDR3 is CSAREPGTDYRNEKLFF. The DNA of the CDR3 is TGCAGTGCTAGAGAACCGGGTACTGACTATCGTAATGAAAAACTGTTTTTT.

The rearrangement links TRBV28 to TRBJ2-4; D ambiguous. V lost 1 base to trimming and J lost 5 bases, with 9 bases between them. The CDR3 consists of 14 residues. Germline loops: CDR1 MDHEN, CDR2 SYDVKM. The CDR3, as DNA: TGTGCCAGCAGTTTATTGGCTTTGGAAAACATTCAGTACTTC. Translated: CASSLLALENIQYF. Full variable domain (outside the CDR3, taken from reference TRBV28 and TRBJ2-4): DVKVTQSSRYLVKRTGEKVFLECVQDMDHENMFWYRQDPGLGLRLIYFSYDVKMKEKGDIPEGYSVSREKKERFSLILESASTNQTSMYLCASSLLALENIQYFGAGTRLSVL.

CDR3 sequence: CSVAGGRANYGYTF. The CDR3 DNA reads as TGCAGCGTTGCCGGGGGAAGAGCTAACTATGGCTACACCTTC. The rearrangement links TRBV29-1 to TRBJ1-2; a weak D match, TRBD1 (5 bases). Germline V gives CDR1 SQVTM, CDR2 ANQGSEA. Trimming removed 4 bases from V and 0 bases from J, with 12 bases in between. This CDR3 is 14 amino acids long.

V and J are TRBV7-9 and TRBJ1-2, with D unclear. Germline V CDR1 and CDR2: SEHNR, FQNEAQ (reference sequence). The CDR3 spans 17 residues. Trimming cost V 1 base and J 4 bases, with 19 bases left between them. The CDR3 DNA is TGTGCCAGCAGCTTAGTCCTGCTCCCCCCGGGGTCCTATGGCTACACCTTC. Translation: CASSLVLLPPGSYGYTF.

This chain connects TRBV6-2 or TRBV6-3 to TRBJ2-4; 14 bases match TRBD2. This CDR3 comprises 22 residues. CDR1 and CDR2 (germline): MNHEY, SVGEGT. Trimming took 2 bases from V and 0 from J; bases not matched to a gene: 15. CDR3 residues: CASSYAPGLAGGFLRAKNIQYF. The DNA of the CDR3 is TGTGCCAGCAGTTACGCCCCCGGACTAGCGGGGGGATTCTTAAGAGCCAAAAACATTCAGTACTTC.

This clonotype came up many times. The rearrangement links TRBV7-3 to TRBJ2-5; D possibly uses TRBD1 or TRBD2 (5 bases each). CDR3 size: 13 residues. Germline V gene lookup returns CDR1 SGHTA and CDR2 FQGTGA. V was shortened by 4 bases and J by 1 base, with 7 bases between the two germline ends. The CDR3 spells CASSSGPQETQYF. The CDR3 DNA sequence: TGTGCCAGCAGCTCGGGACCCCAAGAGACCCAGTACTTC. Combining the CDR3 with reference TRBV7-3 and TRBJ2-5 gives the whole variable domain GAGVSQTPSNKVTEKGKYVELRCDPISGHTALYWYRQSLGQGPEFLIYFQGTGAADDSGLPNDRFFAVRPEGSVSTLKIQRTERGDSAVYLCASSSGPQETQYFGPGTRLLVL.

The rearrangement joins TRBV5-1 to TRBJ1-2, with D tentatively TRBD1 (6 bases). The V and J ends lost 0 bases and 4 bases respectively, with 13 bases between them. This CDR3 has 15 residues. Per germline, CDR1 SGHRS and CDR2 YFSETQ. CDR3 nucleotide sequence: TGCGCCAGCAGCTTGGGGGACATACGCACCTATGGCTACACCTTC. Translation: CASSLGDIRTYGYTF.

V is TRBV5-1 and J is TRBJ2-1; TRBD2 matches 13 bases. This CDR3 has 16 residues. The junction had 5 bases not matched to a gene; V was cut back by 4 bases and J by 4 bases. CDR1 and CDR2 (germline): SGHRS, YFSETQ. The CDR3 loop is CASSGWTSGSYNEQFF. The CDR3 bases are TGCGCCAGCAGCGGGTGGACTAGCGGGAGTTACAATGAGCAGTTCTTC.

This clonotype showed up just a few times. This sequence joins TRBV28 and TRBJ2-1; no clear D. The CDR3 has 18 amino acids. Germline assignment: CDR1 MDHEN and CDR2 SYDVKM. V shed 4 bases and J shed 0 bases, with 19 bases lying between them. The CDR3 DNA is TGTGCCAGCAGTTCCCCCAAACCGGCGGTAAGCTCCTACAATGAGCAGTTCTTC. Translation: CASSSPKPAVSSYNEQFF.

The chain recombines TRBV6-6 with TRBJ2-7; D tentatively reads TRBD1 or TRBD2 (5 bases each). V gave up 9 bases and J gave up 3 bases, with 15 bases separating them. The CDR3 is made up of 13 amino acids. Germline values: CDR1 MNHNY, CDR2 SVGAGI (reference sequence). The DNA for the CDR3 is TGTGCCAGTCTCCGGGACGGTCTCTACGAGCAGTACTTC. Translating it yields CASLRDGLYEQYF.

J is TRBJ2-5 and V is TRBV5-1, with D maybe TRBD2 (5 bases). Trimming removed 4 bases at V and 11 bases at J, with 18 bases between. The CDR3 loop spans 13 amino acids. Germline CDR1 and CDR2: SGHRS and YFSETQ. The CDR3 DNA is TGCGCCAGCAGCGTCGGACGCGGATGGGAGCAGTACTTC. Translated: CASSVGRGWEQYF.

The rearrangement links TRBV6-6 to TRBJ2-7; TRBD1 is a possible D gene (5 bases). Looked up from germline, CDR1 is MNHNY and CDR2 is SVGAGI (reference sequence). The CDR3 sequence is 13 residues long. Trimming shortened V by 2 bases and J by 5 bases, and 10 bases separated the two germline ends. The CDR3: CASSYLRVDEQYF. DNA for the CDR3: TGTGCCAGCAGTTACCTCAGGGTGGACGAGCAGTACTTC.

This clonotype was detected a few times. The chain links TRBV2 to TRBJ1-2, with D possibly TRBD1 on 5 matching bases. The CDR3 consists of 14 residues. The V gene lost 8 bases and the J gene lost 2 bases, with 15 bases spanning the gap. Germline V gives CDR1 SNHLY, CDR2 FYNNEI. Here the CDR3 DNA reads TGTGCCAGCTCTAAGGGGCAGCCGAACTATGGCTACACCTTC. This encodes CASSKGQPNYGYTF.

V usage is TRBV12-3 or TRBV12-4 and J usage is TRBJ1-6; 7 bases align to TRBD1. With 6 bases clipped from V and 7 bases from J, the junction kept 9 bases outside the gene matches. The CDR3 is 15 residues long. DNA of the CDR3: TGTGCCAGCAGCCCGGCCAGGGGGTCCAATTCACCCCTCCACTTT. Its translation: CASSPARGSNSPLHF.

The table lists this clonotype with many counts. The CDR3 sequence: CASSLWGNIQYF. DNA of the CDR3: TGTGCCAGCAGTTTATGGGGAAACATTCAGTACTTC. V and J are TRBV12-3 or TRBV12-4 and TRBJ2-4; D remains ambiguous. Trimming shortened V by 2 bases and J by 6 bases, and 5 bases separated the two germline ends. CDR3 length: 12 residues.

This clonotype was observed a handful of times. This chain links TRBV5-5 with TRBJ1-4, with TRBD1 matching over 7 bases. The CDR3 covers 16 residues. Per the germline V gene, CDR1 is SGHKS and CDR2 is YYEKEE (reference sequence). V lost 4 bases, J lost 0 bases, and 6 bases stayed unmatched. The CDR3 bases are TGTGCCAGCAGCAAAAGGGGGCCTGCAACTAATGAAAAACTGTTTTTT. Translating gives CASSKRGPATNEKLFF.

The gene calls are TRBV5-1 and TRBJ1-2, with TRBD1 as a possible D gene (6 bases). Trimming cost V 2 bases and J 7 bases, with 15 bases left between them. Per germline, CDR1 SGHRS and CDR2 YFSETQ. This CDR3 has 14 residues. The CDR3 DNA sequence: TGCGCCAGCAGCTTTGGGGGGGCATTACGTGGCTACACCTTC. Translation gives CASSFGGALRGYTF.

This clonotype was seen more than once but under ten times. This chain uses TRBV20-1 with TRBJ1-2, with 7 positions matching TRBD1. CDR1 is DFQATT, CDR2 SNEGSKA, per germline (reference sequence). The CDR3 extends over 14 amino acids. Losses at the gene ends were 0 bases for V and 4 bases for J; bases not matched to a gene: 5. The CDR3 DNA is TGCAGTGCTAGAGATAAGACAGGGACCTATGGCTACACCTTC. This codes for CSARDKTGTYGYTF.

V and J are TRBV7-2 and TRBJ1-2; D remains ambiguous. Germline-derived CDR1 and CDR2 are SGHTA and FQGNSA. Trimming stripped 1 base from V and 5 bases from J, with 11 bases between. The CDR3 consists of 14 residues. The CDR3 reads CASSLDRLGYGYTF. The CDR3 bases are TGTGCCAGCAGCTTAGACCGCTTAGGATATGGCTACACCTTC.

This clonotype has more than one count but fewer than ten. The rearrangement uses TRBV9 and TRBJ2-5, with 8 bases that match TRBD2. The closer fit of TRBJ2-7 to the DNA end suggests the J call may be wrong. CDR1 and CDR2 from the germline V gene are SGDLS and YYNGEE. The CDR3 extends over 15 amino acids. Here the CDR3 DNA reads TGTGCCAGCAGCGTTTCAGCGGGGGCCCGCTACGAGCAGTACTTC. Amino acid sequence: CASSVSAGARYEQYF.